A single sample gave rise to the 2 T cell receptor beta chains below, sequenced in a study of T cells expressing NK-cell markers. TCRdb re-called the 5' RACE reads; every CDR3 protein appears as one record, without DNA. This sample's clone table lists around 100,000 distinct CDR3 sequences. The source material was blood T cells: a sorted CD56 or NKG2C T cell subset, CD4+ or CD8+ T cells, or bulk PBMC T cells (not recorded which). The source is a woman aged 18-69 years in good health.

The chain has TRBV12-3 or TRBV12-4 and TRBJ2-1; there is no DNA to check the TCRdb D call of TRBD2. The CDR3 contains 16 residues. The CDR3 here is CASSPGTSGGFDEQFF.

V and J are TRBV2 and TRBJ2-1; TCRdb's D call of TRBD1 is untestable without DNA. CDR3 length equals 14 residues. The germline gives CDR1 SNHLY, CDR2 FYNNEI. The CDR3 here is CASSGGPGMDEQFF.